The 12 T cell receptor beta chains reported below all come from one sample, sequenced in a study of post-analysis software for immune sequencing data. Incorporated into the TCR beta cDNA libraries were unique molecular identifiers, which served to reduce PCR and sequencing biases. MiXCR, applied by TCRdb to the PCR reads, yields one record per CDR3 protein. The sample contains hundreds of thousands of distinct CDR3 sequences, 30% of which appear only once. Findings and limits, study-wide: Patients used five TRBV segments, including TRBV5-6, TRBV5-1 and TRBV20-1, more often than controls.

Their target antigens are unknown. The sequenced sample was blood. These TCRs come from a girl aged 5-17 years with multiple sclerosis.

This clonotype was counted ten times or more. The gene calls are TRBV9 and TRBJ2-3; possible D gene TRBD1, 5 bases. Trimming removed 4 bases at V and 1 base at J, with 7 bases between. The germline V gene encodes CDR1 SGDLS and CDR2 YYNGEE. The CDR3 runs 13 residues. In nucleotides, the CDR3 is TGTGCCAGCAGCCCCAGGGGCACAGATACGCAGTATTTT. Amino acids: CASSPRGTDTQYF. Complete variable domain (other parts from reference TRBV9 and TRBJ2-3): DSGVTQTPKHLITATGQRVTLRCSPRSGDLSVYWYQQSLDQGLQFLIQYYNGEERAKGNILERFSAQQFPDLHSELNLSSLELGDSALYFCASSPRGTDTQYFGPGTRLTVL.

This clonotype was detected a few times. The chain couples TRBV9 to TRBJ2-5; D is ambiguous. There are 13 residues in the CDR3. Germline CDR1 is SGDLS and CDR2 is YYNGEE. V was pared by 3 bases and J by 4 bases, with 10 bases between. The DNA for the CDR3 is TGTGCCAGCAGCGACCGGGTATCAGAGACCCAGTACTTC. Translated, it gives CASSDRVSETQYF.

This clonotype was counted a single time. The chain employs TRBV3-1 and TRBJ2-1; the D gene is possibly TRBD1 (5 bases). The J call is in doubt because the DNA end fits TRBJ2-7 better. There are 14 residues in the CDR3. Germline CDR1 is LGHDT and CDR2 is YNNKEL (reference sequence). CDR3 in amino acids: CASSPFRAVGEQYF. The CDR3, as DNA: TGTGCCAGCAGCCCTTTCAGGGCGGTAGGCGAGCAGTACTTC.

In its sample, this clonotype was seen once. V and J are TRBV3-1 and TRBJ2-3; D not certain. CDR1 is LGHDT, CDR2 YNNKEL, per germline (reference sequence). CDR3 length equals 16 residues. V was cut by 0 bases and J by 2 bases, with 12 bases left in between. CDR3 in DNA: TGTGCCAGCAGCCAAGATATTCGGGCAGCCACAGATACGCAGTATTTT. Translation gives CASSQDIRAATDTQYF.

This clonotype showed up just a few times. This rearrangement joins TRBV20-1 to TRBJ1-2; D perhaps matches TRBD1 (5 bases). Germline CDR1 DFQATT, CDR2 SNEGSKA (reference sequence). This CDR3 is 13 amino acids long. The ends were cut back, 6 bases at V and 2 bases at J, with 13 bases in the middle. As DNA, the CDR3 is TGCAGTGCCCCGACCGCAGGGAACTATGGCTACACCTTC. Translated: CSAPTAGNYGYTF.

This clonotype was counted only a few times. This chain connects TRBV20-1 to TRBJ2-5; TRBD2 aligns across 9 bases. The V gene's germline CDR1 is DFQATT and CDR2 SNEGSKA (reference sequence). V was clipped by 0 bases and J by 11 bases; unmatched bases: 16. The CDR3 has 16 amino acids. The CDR3 is CSAREASAGGFLQQYF. As DNA, the CDR3 is TGCAGTGCTAGAGAAGCGTCGGCGGGAGGGTTCTTGCAGCAGTACTTC.

The chain employs TRBV7-2 and TRBJ2-5; TRBD2 agrees at 7 bases. J gave up 4 bases and V 7 bases, and 6 bases lay outside the gene matches. The CDR3 is 13 residues long. Germline-derived CDR1 and CDR2 are SGHTA and FQGNSA. The CDR3 region has the DNA TGTGCCAGCACCCGGACTAGGACAGAGACCCAGTACTTC. This encodes CASTRTRTETQYF.

The chain combines TRBV20-1 with TRBJ1-1; no clear D gene. There are 15 residues in the CDR3. The V and J ends lost 3 bases and 5 bases respectively, with 19 bases between them. CDR1 is DFQATT, CDR2 SNEGSKA, per germline (reference sequence). The CDR3 nucleotides are TGCAGTGCTAGCCTTCCTAACAAGGGTGGTACTGAAGCTTTCTTT. It codes for CSASLPNKGGTEAFF.

This clonotype came up a few times. This chain links TRBV5-1 with TRBJ2-6; 9 positions agree with TRBD2. CDR1 is SGHRS and CDR2 is YFSETQ in the germline V gene. Trimming took 4 bases from V and 2 from J; bases not matched to a gene: 4. The length of the CDR3 is 16 residues. CDR3 sequence (DNA): TGCGCCAGCAGCGTAGCGGGGGCGACTGGGGCCAACGTCCTGACTTTC. Protein product: CASSVAGATGANVLTF.

This chain links TRBV5-1 with TRBJ2-3; TRBD2 is a possible D gene (5 bases). CDR1 is SGHRS, CDR2 YFSETQ, per germline. Deletions cut 0 bases from V and 7 bases from J, with 9 bases between. CDR3 length: 13 amino acids. CDR3 amino acids: CASSLELANTQYF. The CDR3 region has the DNA TGCGCCAGCAGCTTGGAGCTAGCCAATACGCAGTATTTT.

CDR3 coding DNA: TGCGCCAGCAGCGAGGCCTTTGATACACCCCTCCACTTT. Residues: CASSEAFDTPLHF. The rearrangement links TRBV4-1 to TRBJ1-6; D call uncertain. CDR3 size: 13 residues. With 5 bases removed from V and 11 bases from J, the gap between germline ends came to 13 bases. Germline V lookup: CDR1 MGHRA, CDR2 YSYEKL.

The rearrangement links TRBV20-1 to TRBJ2-3; D not certain. V lost 2 bases, J lost 3 bases, and 15 bases lay in between. The CDR3 runs 15 residues. Per the germline V gene, CDR1 is DFQATT and CDR2 is SNEGSKA (reference sequence). The CDR3 loop is CSARKTLQATDTQYF. The CDR3 DNA sequence: TGCAGTGCTAGAAAGACACTCCAAGCGACAGATACGCAGTATTTT.